Below are 17 T cell receptor beta chains sequenced from a single sample in a study of blood T cell repertoires in COVID-19. Assay used: immunoSEQ multiplex PCR; TCRdb lists only in-frame clones, some missing. This table has 250,000 to 400,000 clones, approximately 89% appearing once. The sequenced material came from peripheral blood. The receptors stem from a woman in her twenties or thirties with COVID-19, enrolled during active disease.

The chain recombines TRBV16 with TRBJ1-1, with TRBD1 matching over 8 bases. V lost 4 bases to trimming and J lost 1 base; unmatched junction nucleotides: 2. Germline loops: CDR1 KGHSY, CDR2 FQNENV. The length of the CDR3 is 14 residues. In nucleotides, the CDR3 is TGTGCCAGCAGCCGGGGACAGGAGAACACTGAAGCTTTCTTT. It specifies CASSRGQENTEAFF.

V gene TRBV6-5 combines with J gene TRBJ2-3; D not resolved. CDR3 size: 15 residues. The V and J ends lost 5 bases and 0 bases respectively, with 12 bases between them. CDR1 and CDR2 (germline): MNHEY, SVGAGI. The CDR3 bases are TGTGCCAGCAGTCCCTCCTACGTTAGCACAGATACGCAGTATTTT. Translating gives CASSPSYVSTDTQYF.

The chain uses TRBV7-2 and TRBJ1-5; D may be TRBD1 (6 bases). This CDR3 comprises 13 residues. V was shortened by 5 bases and J by 10 bases, with 15 bases between the two germline ends. CDR1 is SGHTA, CDR2 FQGNSA, per germline. CDR3 in DNA: TGTGCCAGCAGCCCCGGCCAGGGGTATCCCCAGCATTTT. It encodes CASSPGQGYPQHF. Full variable domain (missing parts from reference TRBV7-2 and TRBJ1-5): GAGVSQSPSNKVTEKGKDVELRCDPISGHTALYWYRQSLGQGLEFLIYFQGNSAPDKSGLPSDRFSAERTGGSVSTLTIQRTQQEDSAVYLCASSPGQGYPQHFGDGTRLSIL.

The V gene is TRBV3-1 (or the pseudogene TRBV3-2), the J gene TRBJ1-1, with 7 nucleotides matching TRBD1. This CDR3 spans 13 amino acids. Germline loops: CDR1 LGHDT, CDR2 YNNKEL (reference sequence). V gave up 3 bases and J gave up 8 bases; unmatched junction bases: 6. The CDR3 DNA follows: TGTGCCAGCAGCCAGGATACAGGGGCAGAAGCTTTCTTT. Translated: CASSQDTGAEAFF.

This sequence joins TRBV6-6 and TRBJ1-3; D not certain. This CDR3 has 15 residues. Germline V gene data show CDR1 as MNHNY and CDR2 as SVGAGI (reference sequence). Trimming shortened V by 0 bases and J by 1 base, and 7 bases separated the two germline ends. In nucleotides, the CDR3 is TGTGCCAGCAGTTACTCAGGACTTTCTGGAAACACCATATATTTT. The encoded protein is CASSYSGLSGNTIYF.

This sequence joins TRBV27 and TRBJ1-2; TRBD1 might be the D (5 bases). In germline, CDR1 is MNHEY, CDR2 SMNVEV (reference sequence). V was trimmed by 6 bases and J by 6 bases, leaving 11 bases between them. The CDR3 is 12 residues long. DNA of the CDR3: TGTGCCAGCAGCCAGCGGGGGGATGGCTACACCTTC. Its protein is CASSQRGDGYTF.

The chain carries TRBV28 and TRBJ2-5; tentative D call: TRBD1 (6 bases). CDR3 length equals 14 residues. Germline CDR1 is MDHEN and CDR2 is SYDVKM. Deletions cut 6 bases from V and 5 bases from J, with 16 bases between. CDR3 sequence: CASRPTGRGETQYF. For the CDR3, the DNA is TGTGCCAGCAGACCCACAGGGAGAGGGGAGACCCAGTACTTC.

The rearrangement links TRBV28 to TRBJ1-1; TRBD1 is a possible D gene (5 bases). The CDR3 runs to 12 residues. V lost 6 bases and J 10 bases, leaving 15 bases between the germline ends. Germline CDR1 MDHEN, CDR2 SYDVKM. The CDR3 DNA follows: TGTGCCAGCAGCGCTCCAGGGTGGGTAGCTTTCTTT. Translating gives CASSAPGWVAFF. Full variable domain (rest looked up from reference TRBV28 and TRBJ1-1): DVKVTQSSRYLVKRTGEKVFLECVQDMDHENMFWYRQDPGLGLRLIYFSYDVKMKEKGDIPEGYSVSREKKERFSLILESASTNQTSMYLCASSAPGWVAFFGQGTRLTVV.

This clone was seen once. The chain uses TRBV5-1 and TRBJ2-1; 9 nucleotides agree with TRBD1. This CDR3 has 15 residues. Germline lookup yields CDR1 SGHRS and CDR2 YFSETQ. The V and J ends lost 4 bases and 9 bases, in that order; junction bases with no gene match: 11. The CDR3 sequence is CASSAGTGPRGEQFF. As DNA, the CDR3 is TGCGCCAGCAGCGCTGGGACAGGGCCTCGCGGTGAGCAGTTCTTC.

This clone was recorded once. J is TRBJ1-6 and V is TRBV6-2 or TRBV6-3, with D possibly TRBD1 on 6 matching bases. Trimming pared 2 bases from V and 7 bases from J, leaving 21 bases between. This CDR3 region has 18 residues. CDR1 is MNHEY, CDR2 SVGEGT, per germline. CDR3 nucleotides: TGTGCCAGCAGTTACGATCCTTCCAGGGGCGATCCCAATTCACCCCTCCACTTT. Residues: CASSYDPSRGDPNSPLHF.

The chain employs TRBV10-2 and TRBJ1-1, with D possibly TRBD1 on 5 matching bases. V was shortened by 6 bases and J by 1 base, with 9 bases between the two germline ends. In germline, CDR1 is WSHSY, CDR2 SAAADI. The CDR3 length is 13 residues. CDR3 sequence: CASRKGQNTEAFF. DNA for the CDR3: TGCGCCAGCAGGAAAGGACAGAACACTGAAGCTTTCTTT.

The J gene is TRBJ1-5, the V gene TRBV6-2 or TRBV6-3, with D perhaps TRBD1 (6 bases). This CDR3 region has 16 residues. The V gene's germline CDR1 is MNHEY and CDR2 SVGEGT. Trimming took 5 bases from V and 1 from J, leaving 15 bases between them. CDR3 protein: CASSPPQGGSNQPQHF. The CDR3 nucleotides are TGTGCCAGCAGTCCCCCACAGGGAGGGAGCAATCAGCCCCAGCATTTT.

The genes are TRBV4-1 and TRBJ1-2, with D possibly TRBD1 on 5 matching bases. CDR1 MGHRA and CDR2 YSYEKL come from the germline V gene. Deletions cut 0 bases from V and 7 bases from J, with 12 bases between. The CDR3 length is 14 residues. In nucleotides, the CDR3 is TGCGCCAGCAGCCAAGAAGGGGCAGGCCTTGGCTACACCTTC. It codes for CASSQEGAGLGYTF.

Only one count was recorded for this clone. The CDR3 sequence: CSGRGGLTDTQYF. For the CDR3, the DNA is TGCAGCGGTCGGGGGGGCCTCACAGATACGCAGTATTTT. The genes are TRBV29-1 and TRBJ2-3, with 8 bases matching TRBD2. The CDR3 sequence is 13 residues long. Unmatched junction bases numbered 5, after V lost 7 bases and J lost 2 bases. CDR1 and CDR2 from the germline V gene are SQVTM and ANQGSEA.

The V and J genes are TRBV6-2 or TRBV6-3 and TRBJ2-3; 9 bases fit TRBD1. Germline-derived CDR1 and CDR2 are MNHEY and SVGEGT. The CDR3 is 15 residues long. V shed 2 bases and J 4 bases; nucleotides not matched to a gene: 4. CDR3 in amino acids: CASSYLGQGPDTQYF. As DNA, the CDR3 is TGTGCCAGCAGTTACCTGGGACAGGGCCCAGATACGCAGTATTTT.

The CDR3 nucleotides are TGTGCCAGCAGTTACTCGGGCCAGCGGGGAGAGTACCAAGAGACCCAGTACTTC. It specifies CASSYSGQRGEYQETQYF. V is TRBV6-2 or TRBV6-3 and J is TRBJ2-5; 7 bases align to TRBD2. V trimming: 0 bases; J trimming: 0 bases; junction bases outside the gene matches: 10. The CDR3 consists of 18 residues. Germline V gene sequence: CDR1 MNHEY, CDR2 SVGEGT.

The chain links TRBV6-1 to TRBJ2-2; TRBD2 is a possible D gene (5 bases). Germline CDR1 reads MNHNS; CDR2 reads SASEGT. Trimming left V 3 bases short and J 8 bases short, with 22 bases between. The CDR3 runs to 17 residues. The CDR3 protein is CASSEGNSGIRNGELFF. CDR3 coding DNA: TGTGCCAGCAGTGAGGGGAACTCCGGGATACGTAATGGGGAGCTGTTTTTT.